The 29 T cell receptor beta chains below all came from one sample that was sequenced in a study of T cell changes during pregnancy in multiple sclerosis. Clones were sequenced by immunoSEQ multiplex PCR, and TCRdb holds only the in-frame ones, with some missing. The data hold approximately 40,000 clones, with around nine tenths observed a single time. The sample in question was CD8+ T cells from peripheral blood mononuclear cells, obtained in the third trimester of pregnancy. The receptors originated from a female donor with multiple sclerosis, enrolled in a pregnancy study.

J is TRBJ1-5 and V is TRBV9, with 9 positions matching TRBD1. J gave up 8 bases and V 0 bases, and 6 bases lay outside the gene matches. Germline V gene sequence: CDR1 SGDLS, CDR2 YYNGEE. The CDR3 has 15 amino acids. CDR3 protein: CASSVGGTGSEPQHF. The CDR3 DNA sequence: TGTGCCAGCAGCGTAGGGGGGACAGGGAGCGAGCCCCAGCATTTT.

The rearrangement links TRBV6-5 to TRBJ2-1, with D possibly matching TRBD2 (5 bases). The germline V and J ends were trimmed by 5 bases and 2 bases, with 13 bases remaining between them. This CDR3 comprises 15 residues. Germline assignment: CDR1 MNHEY and CDR2 SVGAGI. The CDR3 bases are TGTGCCAGCAGTACCAGCGGAGGAACCTACAATGAGCAGTTCTTC. Translating gives CASSTSGGTYNEQFF.

The table lists this clone with a few counts. The genes are TRBV5-6 and TRBJ1-2; 10 positions agree with TRBD1. V shed 6 bases, J shed 8 bases, and the junction held 13 bases outside the gene matches. This CDR3 is 15 amino acids long. Germline lookup yields CDR1 SGHDT and CDR2 YYEEEE. CDR3 region: CASIYRQGAREGYTF. CDR3 coding DNA: TGTGCCAGCATCTATCGACAGGGGGCGCGTGAAGGCTACACCTTC. Full variable domain (missing parts from reference TRBV5-6 and TRBJ1-2): DAGVTQSPTHLIKTRGQQVTLRCSPKSGHDTVSWYQQALGQGPQFIFQYYEEEERQRGNFPDRFSGHQFPNYSSELNVNALLLGDSALYLCASIYRQGAREGYTFGSGTRLTVV.

As to this clone: Germline and junction disagree at one end, which may indicate a read error. This chain connects TRBV19 to TRBJ1-2, with TRBD1 as a possible D gene (5 bases). Germline CDR1 LNHDA, CDR2 SQIVND (reference sequence). This CDR3 is built from 14 residues. DNA of the CDR3: TGTGCCAGTAGTATAGCCGGGGGGACTTCTTCTTCCGACTTC. Its protein is CASSIAGGTSSSDF.

The chain couples TRBV6-6 to TRBJ1-2; tentatively, D is TRBD1 (5 bases). CDR1 MNHNY and CDR2 SVGAGI come from the germline V gene (reference sequence). Trimming removed 10 bases from V and 0 bases from J, with 12 bases in between. CDR3 length equals 13 residues. The CDR3, as DNA: TGTGCCACCGTGGACACGCCTAACTATGGCTACACCTTC. Its translation: CATVDTPNYGYTF.

The chain uses TRBV9 and TRBJ2-5, with D possibly being TRBD2 (6 bases). CDR3 length: 14 amino acids. Trimming took 0 bases from V and 1 from J, leaving 7 bases between them. CDR1 and CDR2 from the germline V gene are SGDLS and YYNGEE. Written as DNA, the CDR3 is TGTGCCAGCAGCGTAGCGGGGGTCCAAGAGACCCAGTACTTC. Translated: CASSVAGVQETQYF.

The J gene is TRBJ2-1, the V gene TRBV27; 10 positions agree with TRBD2. V was clipped by 2 bases and J by 4 bases; unmatched bases: 5. Germline V gives CDR1 MNHEY, CDR2 SMNVEV (reference sequence). CDR3 length: 16 residues. The CDR3 DNA reads as TGTGCCAGCAGTTTAGTTCCTAGCGGGGGTTACAATGAGCAGTTCTTC. Its protein is CASSLVPSGGYNEQFF.

The chain is built from TRBV6-1 and TRBJ2-6; D gene unclear. V was cut by 0 bases and J by 0 bases, with 3 bases left in between. Germline V gene lookup returns CDR1 MNHNS and CDR2 SASEGT. The CDR3 extends over 15 amino acids. CDR3 amino acids: CASSEANSGANVLTF. Written as DNA, the CDR3 is TGTGCCAGCAGTGAAGCTAACTCTGGGGCCAACGTCCTGACTTTC.

The chain combines TRBV7-9 with TRBJ1-1; D is possibly TRBD1 (5 bases). This CDR3 spans 14 amino acids. The germline V and J ends were trimmed by 2 bases and 2 bases, with 9 bases remaining between them. The V gene's germline CDR1 is SEHNR and CDR2 FQNEAQ (reference sequence). CDR3 in DNA: TGTGCCAGCAGCTTAACAGGCGTAAACACTGAAGCTTTCTTT. Its protein is CASSLTGVNTEAFF.

The V and J genes are TRBV11-2 and TRBJ2-1; tentative D call: TRBD2 (6 bases). CDR1 and CDR2 (germline): SGHAT, FQNNGV. V gave up 4 bases and J gave up 10 bases, with 20 bases separating them. The CDR3 spans 15 residues. In nucleotides, the CDR3 is TGTGCCAGCAGCTCGCCGGGACTCGCCCAGGGAGAGCAGTTCTTC. Translation gives CASSSPGLAQGEQFF. The full variable domain, with the rest looked up from reference TRBV11-2 and TRBJ2-1, is EAGVAQSPRYKIIEKRQSVAFWCNPISGHATLYWYQQILGQGPKLLIQFQNNGVVDDSQLPKDRFSAERLKGVDSTLKIQPAKLEDSAVYLCASSSPGLAQGEQFFGPGTRLTVL.

This chain links TRBV14 with TRBJ2-1; D is ambiguous. The CDR3 length is 16 residues. With 0 bases removed from V and 3 bases from J, the gap between germline ends came to 12 bases. The germline CDR1 and CDR2 sequences are SGHDN and FVKESK. CDR3 sequence reads: CASSQDRLVGYNEQFF. CDR3 sequence (DNA): TGTGCCAGCAGCCAAGATCGCCTCGTCGGCTACAATGAGCAGTTCTTC.

The chain is built from TRBV4-1 and TRBJ1-1; 7 positions agree with TRBD1. J was trimmed by 5 bases and V by 3 bases; bases with no gene match: 9. Per germline, CDR1 MGHRA and CDR2 YSYEKL. There are 15 residues in the CDR3. CDR3 region: CASSHSTGPVTEAFF. Here the CDR3 DNA reads TGCGCCAGCAGCCACTCGACAGGGCCTGTTACTGAAGCTTTCTTT.

Written as DNA, the CDR3 is TGTGCCAGTAGTGTTTCCCTCTCCTACGAGCAGTACTTC. Protein product: CASSVSLSYEQYF. This chain joins TRBV19 and TRBJ2-7; D gene unclear. Germline loops: CDR1 LNHDA, CDR2 SQIVND (reference sequence). The CDR3 runs 13 residues. Deletions cut 5 bases from V and 0 bases from J, with 8 bases between.

The CDR3 sequence is CASSRLGSGNTIYF. The CDR3 DNA reads TGTGCCAGCAGCCGTCTAGGCTCTGGAAACACCATATATTTT. The chain links TRBV7-2 to TRBJ1-3; D uncertain. Germline CDR1 and CDR2: SGHTA and FQGNSA. V gave up 5 bases and J gave up 0 bases, with 8 bases separating them. CDR3 length: 14 residues. The full variable domain, its missing parts supplied by reference TRBV7-2 and TRBJ1-3, is GAGVSQSPSNKVTEKGKDVELRCDPISGHTALYWYRQSLGQGLEFLIYFQGNSAPDKSGLPSDRFSAERTGGSVSTLTIQRTQQEDSAVYLCASSRLGSGNTIYFGEGSWLTVV.

V gene TRBV7-9 combines with J gene TRBJ2-7; TRBD1 agrees at 7 bases. The CDR3 covers 15 residues. Germline values: CDR1 SEHNR, CDR2 FQNEAQ (reference sequence). V dropped 4 bases and J dropped 4; count of bases not matched to a gene: 10. The CDR3 DNA sequence: TGTGCCAGCAGCTCTGCCGGGACAGAGGATTACGAGCAGTACTTC. Translated: CASSSAGTEDYEQYF.

The CDR3 is CASGRGPTYGYTF. In DNA, the CDR3 is TGTGCTAGTGGGAGAGGTCCGACCTATGGCTACACCTTC. The chain employs TRBV12-5 and TRBJ1-2, with unresolved D. Per the germline V gene, CDR1 is LGHNT and CDR2 is FRNRAP. V was pared by 6 bases and J by 4 bases, with 12 bases between. CDR3 length: 13 residues.

Sample share makes this clone medium-sized (0.01 to 0.1%). The V gene is TRBV14, the J gene TRBJ2-2; no firm D call. The CDR3 runs to 14 residues. V lost 1 base, J lost 1 base, and 4 bases lay in between. Germline V gene data show CDR1 as SGHDN and CDR2 as FVKESK. The CDR3 is CASSQVQNTGELFF. The CDR3 DNA reads TGTGCCAGCAGCCAAGTACAGAACACCGGGGAGCTGTTTTTT.

The chain has TRBV9 and TRBJ1-1; D ambiguous. Germline assignment: CDR1 SGDLS and CDR2 YYNGEE. V was trimmed by 4 bases and J by 5 bases, leaving 24 bases between them. The CDR3 extends over 17 amino acids. The CDR3 DNA sequence: TGTGCCAGCAGCCCTCTGTCGGGAATGGGGTTGATGACTGAAGCTTTCTTT. It specifies CASSPLSGMGLMTEAFF.

The gene calls are TRBV7-2 and TRBJ1-2, with D uncertain. The CDR3 runs to 15 residues. The germline gives CDR1 SGHTA, CDR2 FQGNSA. The ends were cut back, 4 bases at V and 1 base at J, with 13 bases in the middle. CDR3 nucleotides: TGTGCCAGCAGCTCAATAGACACCTTTAACTATGGCTACACCTTC. Its translation is CASSSIDTFNYGYTF.

This chain joins TRBV7-9 and TRBJ2-7, with 15 nucleotides matching TRBD2. The germline CDR1 and CDR2 sequences are SEHNR and FQNEAQ (reference sequence). V lost 5 bases and J lost 2; bases outside the gene matches: 4. The CDR3 runs 16 residues. CDR3 protein: CASSPRTSGRAYEQYF. The CDR3, as DNA: TGTGCCAGCAGCCCTCGGACTAGCGGGAGGGCCTACGAGCAGTACTTC.

This clone showed up just a few times. The chain has TRBV9 and TRBJ1-1, with no clear D. Trimming cost V 2 bases and J 5 bases, with 7 bases left between them. Germline assignment: CDR1 SGDLS and CDR2 YYNGEE. CDR3 length: 12 amino acids. CDR3 protein: CASSVGVTEAFF. The CDR3 bases are TGTGCCAGCAGCGTGGGCGTGACTGAAGCTTTCTTT.

This rearrangement joins TRBV4-1 to TRBJ2-3, with D possibly TRBD2 on 5 matching bases. Per the germline V gene, CDR1 is MGHRA and CDR2 is YSYEKL. Trimming pared 0 bases from V and 6 bases from J, leaving 19 bases between. CDR3 length: 17 residues. CDR3 residues: CASSQDLRLAAWDTQYF. The CDR3 DNA reads TGCGCCAGCAGCCAAGATTTGCGGCTAGCCGCGTGGGATACGCAGTATTTT.

This clone was picked up one time. This chain uses TRBV4-3 with TRBJ1-5; D possibly corresponds to TRBD1 (5 bases). The CDR3 runs to 14 residues. Germline CDR1 and CDR2: LGHNA and YSLEER. The V end lost 4 bases, the J end lost 4 bases, and 11 bases lay between the germline ends. DNA of the CDR3: TGCGCCAGCAGCCCTGGGACTGGGAATCAGCCCCAGCATTTT. Protein product: CASSPGTGNQPQHF.

V and J are TRBV19 and TRBJ1-2, with a weak D call TRBD1 (6 bases). The CDR3 loop spans 13 amino acids. Trimming removed 7 bases at V and 4 bases at J, with 13 bases between. Germline V gives CDR1 LNHDA, CDR2 SQIVND (reference sequence). Written as DNA, the CDR3 is TGTGCCAGTAAGGAGACAGGACCCTATGGCTACACCTTC. Its translation: CASKETGPYGYTF.

The CDR3 DNA reads as TGTGCCAGCAGGCCCGGACAGGGGGCGGGAGAGCAGTACTTC. This gives the protein CASRPGQGAGEQYF. The chain carries TRBV28 and TRBJ2-7, with TRBD1 identical over 11 bases. From germline, CDR1 is MDHEN and CDR2 SYDVKM. Trimming took 6 bases from V and 7 from J; bases not matched to a gene: 8. This CDR3 has 14 amino acids.

This clone has only one observation. The chain carries TRBV30 and TRBJ1-5; the D is unclear. CDR3 size: 13 residues. CDR1 and CDR2 (germline): GTSNPN, SVGIG (reference sequence). V lost 2 bases and J lost 4, with 9 bases in between. CDR3: CAWSPQANQPQHF. CDR3 DNA sequence: TGTGCCTGGAGTCCGCAGGCGAATCAGCCCCAGCATTTT.

The chain uses TRBV7-9 and TRBJ2-5; D is possibly TRBD2 (6 bases). This CDR3 has 15 amino acids. Trimming cost V 0 bases and J 5 bases, with 13 bases left between them. The germline CDR1 and CDR2 sequences are SEHNR and FQNEAQ (reference sequence). The CDR3 DNA is TGTGCCAGCAGCTTAGCGCGAGATGCGGGGGAGACCCAGTACTTC. Its translation is CASSLARDAGETQYF.

The chain employs TRBV6-5 and TRBJ2-3; D remains ambiguous. Germline V gene data show CDR1 as MNHEY and CDR2 as SVGAGI. The CDR3 has 14 residues. V dropped 2 bases and J dropped 1 base, with 7 bases sitting between them. CDR3 amino acids: CASSYGSGTDTQYF. CDR3 DNA sequence: TGTGCCAGCAGTTACGGCTCTGGCACAGATACGCAGTATTTT.

The rearrangement uses TRBV28 and TRBJ2-7; 11 nucleotides line up with TRBD2. V lost 5 bases and J lost 3; bases outside the gene matches: 6. The CDR3 covers 15 residues. Germline assignment: CDR1 MDHEN and CDR2 SYDVKM. CDR3 nucleotide sequence: TGTGCCAGCAGTCCACCCGGGACTAGCGGCTACGAGCAGTACTTC. This translates into CASSPPGTSGYEQYF.